This TCR beta chain was identified during a study of blood T cells in healthy people across ages. The CDR3 has 16 residues. Germline loops: CDR1 SGHRS, CDR2 YFSETQ. As for this clonotype: Its ends do not fully match the called genes, so a read error is possible.

The second PCR ran about 6 to 12 cycles with a sample-barcoded 5' primer and J-beta primers. TCRdb called the 5' RACE reads again in MiXCR, with one record for every CDR3 protein. The sample lists roughly 800,000 distinct CDR3 sequences; 55% to 70% were seen once. The source is a man aged 30 to 45 in good health. V and J are TRBV5-1 and TRBJ2-3; no clear D gene. Sequenced input: blood. The CDR3 loop reads CARRPLRRIDTDTQYF. The CDR3 DNA reads TGCGCCCGCAGACCTCTACGACGGATCGACACAGATACGCAGTATTTT.